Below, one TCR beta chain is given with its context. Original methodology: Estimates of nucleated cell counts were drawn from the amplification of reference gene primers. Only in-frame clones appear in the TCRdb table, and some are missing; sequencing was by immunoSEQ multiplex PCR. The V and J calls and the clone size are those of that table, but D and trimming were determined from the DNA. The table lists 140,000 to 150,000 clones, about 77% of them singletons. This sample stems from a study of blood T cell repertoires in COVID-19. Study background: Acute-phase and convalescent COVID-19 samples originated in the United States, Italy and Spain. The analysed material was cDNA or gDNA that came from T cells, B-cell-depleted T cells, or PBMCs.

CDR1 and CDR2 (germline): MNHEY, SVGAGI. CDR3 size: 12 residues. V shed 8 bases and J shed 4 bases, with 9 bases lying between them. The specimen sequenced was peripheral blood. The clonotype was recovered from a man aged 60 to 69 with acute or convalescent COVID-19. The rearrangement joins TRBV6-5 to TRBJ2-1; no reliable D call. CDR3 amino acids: CASSGSYNEQFF. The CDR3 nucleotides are TGTGCCAGCTCCGGGTCGTACAATGAGCAGTTCTTC.